These 18 T cell receptor beta chains came from one sample sequenced in a study of response to subunit inactivated influenza vaccine. TCRdb independently ran MiXCR on the RT-PCR reads; one entry per CDR3 protein. Here the sample spans 500,000 to 750,000 distinct CDR3 sequences, 14% being singletons. The sample consisted of PBMCs from blood, taken 11 to 12 days after vaccination. The receptors were gathered from a man over 45 who received an inactivated influenza vaccine.

This sequence joins TRBV5-1 and TRBJ2-5; D is tentatively TRBD1 or TRBD2 (5 bases each). Germline V lookup: CDR1 SGHRS, CDR2 YFSETQ. Trimming took 2 bases from V and 5 from J, leaving 13 bases between them. CDR3 length: 14 residues. CDR3 DNA sequence: TGCGCCAGCAGCTTCTATGGGACCCGGGAGACCCAGTACTTC. The encoded protein is CASSFYGTRETQYF.

At least ten counts were recorded for this clonotype. The chain's CDR3 is CASSFGTGDYEQYF. CDR3 sequence (DNA): TGTGCCAGCAGCTTCGGGACAGGGGACTACGAGCAGTACTTC. The chain has TRBV25-1 and TRBJ2-7; 10 bases are a match to TRBD1. CDR3 length: 14 amino acids. CDR1 is MGHDK, CDR2 SYGVNS, per germline. With V trimmed by 6 bases and J by 3 bases, 5 bases remained unmatched.

This clonotype was counted between two and nine times. The chain uses TRBV5-6 and TRBJ2-5; TRBD2 agrees at 13 bases. In germline, CDR1 is SGHDT, CDR2 YYEEEE. J gave up 1 base and V 0 bases, and 9 bases lay outside the gene matches. This CDR3 has 19 amino acids. The DNA of the CDR3 is TGTGCCAGCAGCTTGGTGGGACTAGCGGGGAGTACTCTCCAAGAGACCCAGTACTTC. It yields the protein CASSLVGLAGSTLQETQYF.

The chain couples TRBV7-9 to TRBJ1-2, with D maybe TRBD1 (5 bases). Trimming stripped 1 base from V and 6 bases from J, with 15 bases between. The CDR3 extends over 15 amino acids. Germline CDR1 and CDR2: SEHNR and FQNEAQ (reference sequence). The CDR3 region is CASSLGKGLVDGYTF. CDR3 bases: TGTGCCAGCAGCTTAGGGAAGGGGCTCGTCGATGGCTACACCTTC. The full variable domain, in which reference TRBV7-9 and TRBJ1-2 provide the parts outside the CDR3, is DTGVSQNPRHKITKRGQNVTFRCDPISEHNRLYWYRQTLGQGPEFLTYFQNEAQLEKSRLLSDRFSAERPKGSFSTLEIQRTEQGDSAMYLCASSLGKGLVDGYTFGSGTRLTVV.

This chain uses TRBV11-2 with TRBJ2-5; D unresolved. The length of the CDR3 is 13 residues. V dropped 2 bases and J dropped 5 bases, with 9 bases sitting between them. CDR1 is SGHAT and CDR2 is FQNNGV in the germline V gene. The CDR3 region is CASSLWLGETQYF. CDR3 bases: TGTGCCAGCAGCTTATGGCTAGGGGAGACCCAGTACTTC.

The gene calls are TRBV20-1 and TRBJ2-5, with 8 positions matching TRBD1. Germline V lookup: CDR1 DFQATT, CDR2 SNEGSKA (reference sequence). Trimming removed 8 bases from V and 2 bases from J; junction bases left unmatched: 10. The CDR3 is 14 amino acids. The chain's CDR3 is CSQPGQEIQETQYF. CDR3 coding DNA: TGCAGTCAACCGGGACAGGAGATTCAAGAGACCCAGTACTTC.

The sample holds many counts of this clonotype. This chain joins TRBV12-3 or TRBV12-4 and TRBJ2-1, with D possibly being TRBD1 or TRBD2 (5 bases each). CDR3 length: 14 residues. The ends were cut back, 0 bases at V and 9 bases at J, with 12 bases in the middle. The CDR3 coding sequence is TGTGCCAGCAGTTTAGCGCTGGGGACGGGTGAGCAGTTCTTC. Its protein is CASSLALGTGEQFF.

The rearrangement uses TRBV6-1 and TRBJ2-7, with D possibly TRBD1 on 6 matching bases. V dropped 4 bases and J dropped 3 bases, with 13 bases sitting between them. In germline, CDR1 is MNHNS, CDR2 SASEGT. This CDR3 spans 14 amino acids. CDR3 protein: CASSGHRVNYEQYF. CDR3 bases: TGTGCCAGCAGTGGCCACAGGGTAAACTACGAGCAGTACTTC.

The chain recombines TRBV5-5 with TRBJ1-2; TRBD1 might be the D (6 bases). Germline loops: CDR1 SGHKS, CDR2 YYEKEE (reference sequence). The length of the CDR3 is 13 residues. Between the trimmed V and J ends, which lost 4 bases and 3 bases, there was a span of 10 bases. CDR3 nucleotides: TGTGCCAGCAGCCCGGAGGGGGACTATGGCTACACCTTC. As protein: CASSPEGDYGYTF. Filled out from reference TRBV5-5 and TRBJ1-2, the complete variable domain reads DAGVTQSPTHLIKTRGQQVTLRCSPISGHKSVSWYQQVLGQGPQFIFQYYEKEERGRGNFPDRFSARQFPNYSSELNVNALLLGDSALYLCASSPEGDYGYTFGSGTRLTVV.

A word on this clonotype: A read error may account for a junction end that differs from germline. The CDR3 loop is CASSQDLQAGNF. In DNA form, the CDR3 reads TGTGCCAGTAGCCAGGACCTACAAGCTGGAAACTTC. The J gene is TRBJ2-7, the V gene TRBV19, with D uncertain. The CDR3 loop spans 12 amino acids. The germline CDR1 and CDR2 sequences are LNHDA and SQIVND (reference sequence).

The V call is TRBV10-3, the J call TRBJ2-7; TRBD1 agrees at 7 bases. Germline V lookup: CDR1 ENHRY, CDR2 SYGVKD. The CDR3 is 16 amino acids. Trimming removed 4 bases from V and 2 bases from J; junction bases left unmatched: 11. This CDR3 reads CAISAYEKGATYEQYF. CDR3 nucleotides: TGTGCCATCAGTGCCTATGAGAAGGGGGCGACCTACGAGCAGTACTTC.

The rearrangement uses TRBV5-1 and TRBJ2-7; D remains ambiguous. CDR3 size: 14 residues. V was shortened by 0 bases and J by 6 bases, with 13 bases between the two germline ends. Germline assignment: CDR1 SGHRS and CDR2 YFSETQ. The CDR3, as DNA: TGCGCCAGCAGCTTGGTAGGCAGGACCTCCGAGCAGTACTTC. Translated: CASSLVGRTSEQYF.

This clonotype was seen more than once but under ten times. The chain employs TRBV15 and TRBJ2-1, with a possible D match to TRBD1 (5 bases). Trimming stripped 2 bases from V and 0 bases from J, with 8 bases between. CDR3 length equals 15 residues. Germline CDR1 and CDR2: LNHNV and YYDKDF (reference sequence). The CDR3 DNA sequence: TGTGCCACCAGCAGACAGGGAAACTCCTACAATGAGCAGTTCTTC. This encodes CATSRQGNSYNEQFF.

The J gene is TRBJ2-7, the V gene TRBV3-1, with 8 bases that match TRBD1. Germline CDR1 is LGHDT and CDR2 is YNNKEL (reference sequence). CDR3 length: 15 amino acids. V gave up 1 base and J gave up 2 bases; unmatched junction bases: 4. CDR3 DNA sequence: TGTGCCAGCAGCCAAGCACTACAGGGGGCCTACGAGCAGTACTTC. Encoded protein: CASSQALQGAYEQYF.

For this clonotype: This could be a read error, since a much larger clone is one nucleotide away. The chain uses TRBV4-2 and TRBJ2-3; D gene unclear. Germline lookup yields CDR1 LGHNA and CDR2 YNFKEQ. The CDR3 has 15 amino acids. The CDR3 is CASSQGDSFSDTQCF. The CDR3 DNA reads as TGTGCCAGCAGCCAAGGCGACTCCTTTAGTGATACGCAGTGTTTT.

The rearrangement joins TRBV7-9 to TRBJ2-1; the D is unclear. Trimming pared 6 bases from V and 2 bases from J, leaving 20 bases between. The germline V gene has CDR1 SEHNR and CDR2 FQNEAQ (reference sequence). The CDR3 consists of 17 residues. The CDR3 DNA reads TGTGCCAGCAGTCCCCCCCCCCGGAGAAAGCCCTACAATGAGCAGTTCTTC. Residues: CASSPPPRRKPYNEQFF.

Many counts were recorded for this clonotype. The chain employs TRBV11-2 and TRBJ1-1; D is perhaps TRBD1 (6 bases). Germline loops: CDR1 SGHAT, CDR2 FQNNGV. The CDR3 totals 15 residues. The V end lost 3 bases, the J end lost 1 base, and 12 bases lay between the germline ends. CDR3 region: CASSFLTGQNTEAFF. The CDR3 coding sequence is TGTGCCAGCAGCTTCCTAACGGGACAGAACACTGAAGCTTTCTTT.

This chain joins TRBV6-1 and TRBJ1-4; the match to TRBD1 covers 7 bases. The germline V gene has CDR1 MNHNS and CDR2 SASEGT. This CDR3 contains 15 residues. V shed 6 bases, J shed 7 bases, and the junction held 11 bases outside the gene matches. CDR3 sequence reads: CASSQTRDRSEKLFF. Written as DNA, the CDR3 is TGTGCCAGCAGCCAGACCCGGGACAGATCTGAAAAACTGTTTTTT.